A single sample gave rise to the 8 T cell receptor beta chains below, sequenced in a study of blood T cells in healthy people across ages. Together with a sample-barcoded 5' primer, a J-beta primer mix was included in a second PCR lasting 7 to 11 cycles. MiXCR was run by TCRdb on the 5' RACE reads, yielding one entry per CDR3 protein. The sample contains roughly 800,000 distinct CDR3 sequences, 58% of which appear only once. The sample was blood. All receptors derive from a man aged 25-45 years in good health.

The chain combines TRBV6-5 with TRBJ2-6, with D tentatively TRBD1 (5 bases). The CDR3 spans 18 residues. Trimming removed 0 bases at V and 0 bases at J, with 12 bases between. Germline CDR1 is MNHEY and CDR2 is SVGAGI. The CDR3 sequence is CASSYSAGSVSGANVLTF. The DNA for the CDR3 is TGTGCCAGCAGTTACTCGGCAGGGTCAGTCTCTGGGGCCAACGTCCTGACTTTC.

This clonotype was picked up a small number of times. The chain uses TRBV27 and TRBJ2-7; D gene ambiguous. There are 13 residues in the CDR3. Germline lookup yields CDR1 MNHEY and CDR2 SMNVEV (reference sequence). Trimming removed 4 bases at V and 0 bases at J, with 7 bases between. The CDR3 DNA is TGTGCCAGCAGTTACAAGCCCTCCTACGAGCAGTACTTC. This codes for CASSYKPSYEQYF.

V gene TRBV28 combines with J gene TRBJ2-7, with D tentatively TRBD2 (6 bases). Gene TRBJ2-4 matches the end of the DNA better, so the J call may be wrong. CDR1 MDHEN and CDR2 SYDVKM come from the germline V gene. The CDR3 covers 14 residues. The CDR3 loop reads CASSRAGSENIQYF. CDR3 bases: TGTGCCAGCAGTCGAGCCGGGAGCGAAAACATTCAGTACTTC.

The table lists this clonotype with a count of one. V and J are TRBV12-3 or TRBV12-4 and TRBJ2-1; 10 positions match TRBD2. V shed 2 bases and J 8 bases; nucleotides not matched to a gene: 9. The CDR3 is made up of 16 amino acids. This CDR3 is CASSLQAGGLRDEQFF. For the CDR3, the DNA is TGTGCCAGCAGTTTACAAGCGGGAGGGCTACGGGATGAGCAGTTCTTC.

The V gene is TRBV27, the J gene TRBJ2-2; 7 bases align to TRBD1. The CDR3 is 15 amino acids. Looked up from germline, CDR1 is MNHEY and CDR2 is SMNVEV (reference sequence). V trimming: 5 bases; J trimming: 6 bases; junction bases outside the gene matches: 9. CDR3 bases: TGTGCCAGCAGTAAAACAACAGGGGTGCCCGGGGAGCTGTTTTTT. Translated: CASSKTTGVPGELFF.

The gene calls are TRBV7-6 and TRBJ2-7, with no clear D. V gave up 1 base and J gave up 3 bases, with 13 bases separating them. The germline V gene encodes CDR1 SGHVS and CDR2 FNYEAQ. CDR3 length: 15 amino acids. The DNA for the CDR3 is TGTGCCAGCAGCTTAGGGCCAGATAGGATCTACGAGCAGTACTTC. It is translated as CASSLGPDRIYEQYF.

The V and J genes are TRBV5-1 and TRBJ2-1; D is possibly TRBD2 (6 bases). The V and J ends lost 1 base and 0 bases respectively, with 14 bases between them. Germline V gene data show CDR1 as SGHRS and CDR2 as YFSETQ. The CDR3 loop spans 17 amino acids. Written as DNA, the CDR3 is TGCGCCAGCAGCTTGCTCGGGGGACGGAGCTCCTACAATGAGCAGTTCTTC. Residues: CASSLLGGRSSYNEQFF.

The genes are TRBV4-3 and TRBJ2-1; 11 positions match TRBD2. The CDR3 extends over 17 amino acids. Germline V CDR1 and CDR2: LGHNA, YSLEER. Losses at the gene ends were 0 bases for V and 6 bases for J; bases not matched to a gene: 7. CDR3 residues: CASSQDSLAGGGNEQFF. The CDR3 DNA follows: TGCGCCAGCAGCCAAGATAGTCTAGCGGGAGGAGGCAATGAGCAGTTCTTC.